The rows below give T cell receptor beta chains drawn from one sample of a study of T cell responses to AZD1222 COVID-19 vaccine. Data came from immunoSEQ multiplex PCR; TCRdb stores just in-frame clones and leaves some out. The sample includes about 94,000 clones, 70% to 90% of them seen just once. The sample consisted of peripheral blood, taken on day 0 of AZD1222 vaccination. All receptors derive from an adult in good health. Both conserved end residues are part of each CDR3. Fields, in order: CDR3 length, J gene, V gene, CDR3 protein.

14	TRBJ2-1	TRBV6-2/TRBV6-3	CASSYNRGNNEQFF
15	TRBJ1-4	TRBV28	CASRPSGATNEKLFF
14	TRBJ2-7	TRBV9	CASSSLPDQGARDF
14	TRBJ1-1	TRBV3-1/TRBV3-2	CASSHGGPNTEAFF
13	TRBJ1-1	TRBV27	CASSFLGQAEAFF
15	TRBJ2-3	TRBV24-1	CATSNPSGGTDTQYF
13	TRBJ1-2	TRBV5-4	CASSVGTGYGYTF
14	TRBJ1-1	TRBV7-9	CASSSRPGDTEAFF
14	TRBJ2-5	TRBV7-9	CASSLRGTKETQYF
15	TRBJ2-5	TRBV7-9	CASSSIWGEGETQYF
18	TRBJ1-6	TRBV4-1	CASSQEFTVQLVNSPLHF
15	TRBJ2-7	TRBV3-1/TRBV3-2	CASSPDLGVGYEQYF
13	TRBJ1-2	TRBV19	CASSNHRVYGYTF
14	TRBJ2-7	TRBV30	CAWSMGPLTYEQYF
14	TRBJ2-7	TRBV18	CASSPGRASYEQYF
16	TRBJ2-3	TRBV9	CASSVEGAGRTDTQYF
13	TRBJ1-2	TRBV18	CASSPDRVYGYTF
14	TRBJ1-3	TRBV15	CATSPGQSGNTIYF
13	TRBJ1-5	TRBV6-2/TRBV6-3	CASSTQGNQPQHF
16	TRBJ2-5	TRBV28	CASSPSLVSSEGTQYF
14	TRBJ1-4	TRBV21-1	CASSKSSAAEKLFF
15	TRBJ1-5	TRBV2	CASSSITGAIQPQHF
18	TRBJ2-7	TRBV5-1	CASSLGNSGGTTSYEQYF
17	TRBJ1-5	TRBV6-2/TRBV6-3	CASSYRPTGGSNQPQHF
15	TRBJ1-2	TRBV19	CASRGWGQRENGYTF
17	TRBJ2-3	TRBV7-2	CASSLPQAGGPTDTQYF
15	TRBJ2-1	TRBV23-1	CASKRLVRPSNEQFF
14	TRBJ2-7	TRBV4-1	CASSGTPNSYEQYF
16	TRBJ2-3	TRBV12-5	CASGFLLGGTTDTQYF
13	TRBJ1-6	TRBV9	CASSVLDDSPLHF
15	TRBJ1-2	TRBV10-3	CAISADGGGLRGYTF
14	TRBJ2-3	TRBV6-5	CASSHRSSTDTQYF
11	TRBJ2-7	TRBV10-3	CAISDLREQYF
14	TRBJ1-2	TRBV13	CASSRRDREYGYTF
15	TRBJ1-2	TRBV5-1	CASSRTGQVDYGYTF
15	TRBJ2-5	TRBV18	CASSPLVSSGETQYF
17	TRBJ2-1	TRBV7-2	CASRVSGGAIPYNEQFF
14	TRBJ2-3	TRBV30	CAWSVSFSTDTQYF
12	TRBJ2-1	TRBV5-1	CASSLPGQEQFF
14	TRBJ1-5	TRBV6-6	CASNTYARNQPQHF
13	TRBJ1-6	TRBV29-1	CSASTGGDSPLHF
15	TRBJ1-5	TRBV5-1	CASSLGANSNQPQHF
14	TRBJ2-7	TRBV19	CASQTSGGPYEQYF
13	TRBJ1-4	TRBV7-2	CASSLDRYEKLFF
13	TRBJ2-2	TRBV15	CATSIGGTGELFF
18	TRBJ1-6	TRBV5-1	CASSYIDGGSSYNSPLHF
14	TRBJ1-1	TRBV4-1	CASSQDWTDTEAFF
15	TRBJ2-3	TRBV7-6	CASSRDREGTDTQYF
16	TRBJ1-1	TRBV6-5	CASSYAGTGMVTEAFF
15	TRBJ1-4	TRBV9	CASSVGWGGDEKLFF
16	TRBJ2-7	TRBV7-2	CASSLAATGWSYEQYF
15	TRBJ1-2	TRBV6-5	CASRATGTMVGGYTF
13	TRBJ1-1	TRBV30	CAWSDQENTEAFF
17	TRBJ2-5	TRBV30	CAWSVVLAGGLGTSQYF
17	TRBJ2-3	TRBV5-1	CASSFGNAAGVVNTQYF
15	TRBJ1-2	TRBV7-8	CASSLWGTLNYGYTF
15	TRBJ2-7	TRBV7-2	CASSLEVAGTYEQYF
13	TRBJ1-1	TRBV29-1	CSVGPGSGTEAFF
16	TRBJ1-1	TRBV9	CASSVASRGSRTEAFF
14	TRBJ1-5	TRBV29-1	CSVQTGGGNQPQHF